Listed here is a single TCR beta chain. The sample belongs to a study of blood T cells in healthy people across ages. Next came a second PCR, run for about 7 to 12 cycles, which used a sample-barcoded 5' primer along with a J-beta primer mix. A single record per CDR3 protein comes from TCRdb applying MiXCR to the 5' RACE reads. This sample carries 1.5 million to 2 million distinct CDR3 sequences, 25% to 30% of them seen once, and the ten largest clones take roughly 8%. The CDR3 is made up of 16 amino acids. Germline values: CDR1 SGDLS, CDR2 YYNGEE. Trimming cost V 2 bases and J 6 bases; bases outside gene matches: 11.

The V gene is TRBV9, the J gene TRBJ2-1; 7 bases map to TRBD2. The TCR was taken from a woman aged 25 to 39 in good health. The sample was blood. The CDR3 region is CASSVVSGLGSNEQFF. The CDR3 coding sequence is TGTGCCAGCAGCGTGGTGAGCGGACTAGGGTCCAATGAGCAGTTCTTC.